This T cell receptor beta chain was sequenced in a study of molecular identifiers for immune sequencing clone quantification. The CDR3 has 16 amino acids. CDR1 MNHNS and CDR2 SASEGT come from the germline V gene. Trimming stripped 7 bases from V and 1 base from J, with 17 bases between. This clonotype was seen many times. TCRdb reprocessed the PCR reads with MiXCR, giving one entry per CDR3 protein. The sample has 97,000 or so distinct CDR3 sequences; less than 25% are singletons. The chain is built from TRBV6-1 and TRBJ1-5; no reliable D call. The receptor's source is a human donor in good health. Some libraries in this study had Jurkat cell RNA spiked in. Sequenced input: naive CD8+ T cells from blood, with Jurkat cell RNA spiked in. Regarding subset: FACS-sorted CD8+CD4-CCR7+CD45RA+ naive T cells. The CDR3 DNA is TGTGCCAGCACCGACGAGGAGACTTGGAGCAATCAGCCCCAGCATTTT. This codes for CASTDEETWSNQPQHF.